The count of the clone carrying this TCR beta chain is one. Antigen unknown. The sample comes from a study of cytomegalovirus exposure and HLA in healthy donors. Study-wide findings and caveats: The investigators catalogued 150 to 200 TCR beta chains as cytomegalovirus-associated. Generally TCR sequences proved uncommon, though certain public TCRs appeared in numerous donors.

The CDR3 covers 13 residues. V shed 5 bases, J shed 5 bases, and the junction held 5 bases outside the gene matches. Per germline, CDR1 SGHNT and CDR2 YENEEA. Using immunoSEQ multiplex PCR, the repertoire was profiled, and TCRdb retains in-frame clones only, with some absent. The sample records around 71,000 clones, about 94% being singletons. The source of this sequence is a man aged 18 to 30 in good health and CMV-seropositive. The sequencing sample was made of PBMCs. The chain joins TRBV11-3 to TRBJ2-5; TRBD1 matches 7 bases. CDR3: CASSIDREETQYF. The CDR3 nucleotides are TGTGCCAGCAGCATCGACAGGGAGGAGACCCAGTACTTC.